This paragraph covers one T cell receptor (beta chain) sequence. No antigen is known for it. The CDR3 is 13 residues long. Trimming pared 6 bases from V and 3 bases from J, leaving 11 bases between. The data derive from a study of T cell responses to AZD1222 COVID-19 vaccine. Study summary: Second doses were pooled across both intervals (about 4 or about 12 weeks). Notes on the study in general: Samples come after the peak T cell response, not at day 14. Vaccine-associated CD4 TCRs ranged over spike, dominating at 160-218 and 743-854. Clonal diversity may have been underestimated, and the donors were mostly white British, with more females than males.

The repertoire was sequenced with immunoSEQ multiplex PCR; TCRdb's copy has only in-frame clones and lacks some. The sample has roughly 150,000 clones, around nine tenths seen once. The receptor was isolated from an adult in good health. The rearrangement links TRBV12-3 or TRBV12-4 to TRBJ1-2; no clear D gene. This specimen consisted of peripheral blood, obtained on day 0 of AZD1222 vaccination. As DNA, the CDR3 is TGTGCCAGCAGCCCCTCGGCATACTATGGCTACACCTTC. As protein: CASSPSAYYGYTF.